This TCR beta chain was recovered during a study of memory CD4+ T cells and cytomegalovirus serostatus. Per germline, CDR1 WNHNN and CDR2 SYGVQD (reference sequence). Trimming removed 5 bases from V and 0 bases from J; junction bases left unmatched: 3. This CDR3 spans 15 amino acids. Single viable CD3+CD4+CD8-CD45RO+ cells were sorted as the memory CD4+ T cells. The method was immunoSEQ multiplex PCR; TCRdb's version includes in-frame clones alone and lacks a portion of them. The sample contains some 87,000 clones, 80% of which appear only once. The sample taken for sequencing was memory CD4+ T cells from blood. This clonotype was obtained from an adult in good health and CMV-seropositive. V and J are TRBV10-1 and TRBJ2-1; TRBD1 matches 8 bases. CDR3 in amino acids: CASSPRGRSYNEQFF. DNA for the CDR3: TGCGCCAGCAGTCCCAGGGGGCGCTCCTACAATGAGCAGTTCTTC.